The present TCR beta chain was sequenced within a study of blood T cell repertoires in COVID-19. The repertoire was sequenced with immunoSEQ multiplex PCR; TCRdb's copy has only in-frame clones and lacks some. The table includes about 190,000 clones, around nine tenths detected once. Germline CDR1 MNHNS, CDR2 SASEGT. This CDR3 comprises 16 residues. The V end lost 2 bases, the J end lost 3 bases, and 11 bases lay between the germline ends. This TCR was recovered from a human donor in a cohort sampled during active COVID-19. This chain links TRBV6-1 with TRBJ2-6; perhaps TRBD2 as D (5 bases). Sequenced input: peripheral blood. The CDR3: CASSEPPGIGANVLTF. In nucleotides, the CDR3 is TGTGCCAGCAGTGAACCCCCGGGGATTGGGGCCAACGTCCTGACTTTC.